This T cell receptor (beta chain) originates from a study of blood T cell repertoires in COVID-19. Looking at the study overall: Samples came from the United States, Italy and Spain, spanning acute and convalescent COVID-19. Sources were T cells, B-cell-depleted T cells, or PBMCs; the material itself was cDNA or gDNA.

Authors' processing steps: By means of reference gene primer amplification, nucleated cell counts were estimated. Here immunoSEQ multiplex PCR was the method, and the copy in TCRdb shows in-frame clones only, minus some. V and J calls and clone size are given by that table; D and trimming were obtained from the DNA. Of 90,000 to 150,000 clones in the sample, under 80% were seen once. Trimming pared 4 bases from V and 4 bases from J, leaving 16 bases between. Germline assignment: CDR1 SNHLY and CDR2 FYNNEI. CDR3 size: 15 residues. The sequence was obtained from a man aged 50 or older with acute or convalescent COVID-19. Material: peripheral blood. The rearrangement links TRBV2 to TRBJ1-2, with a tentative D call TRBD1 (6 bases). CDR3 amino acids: CASSGGPGAPYGYTF. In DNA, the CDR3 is TGTGCCAGCAGTGGAGGGCCAGGGGCGCCCTATGGCTACACCTTC.